The 18 T cell receptor beta chains listed next were all sequenced from one sample in a study of cytomegalovirus exposure and HLA in healthy donors. The PCR used 60 Vbeta and 13 Jbeta primers. The protocol was immunoSEQ multiplex PCR, while the TCRdb copy is restricted to in-frame clones and leaves out a portion. Of some 150,000 clones detected, roughly 79% appear once; the ten largest clones hold 4.9%. Source material: PBMCs. These receptors all come from a woman between 18 and 29 years old in good health and CMV-seropositive.

The chain employs TRBV9 and TRBJ1-5; the D gene is possibly TRBD1 (6 bases). CDR3 length: 14 amino acids. CDR1 is SGDLS, CDR2 YYNGEE, per germline. V lost 7 bases and J 2 bases, leaving 13 bases between the germline ends. The CDR3 here is CASATEGGNQPQHF. CDR3 nucleotide sequence: TGTGCCAGCGCGACCGAGGGGGGCAATCAGCCCCAGCATTTT.

The table lists this clone with a few counts. The chain is built from TRBV10-3 and TRBJ2-5; TRBD2 matches 7 bases. In germline, CDR1 is ENHRY, CDR2 SYGVKD. J gave up 4 bases and V 4 bases, and 3 bases lay outside the gene matches. This CDR3 region has 13 residues. The CDR3 nucleotides are TGTGCCATCAGTGGGACTAGTCGAGAGACCCAGTACTTC. Amino acid sequence: CAISGTSRETQYF.

This rearrangement joins TRBV7-2 to TRBJ2-3, with D maybe TRBD2 (6 bases). The CDR3 has 14 residues. V was clipped by 3 bases and J by 4 bases, with 11 bases between them. CDR1 SGHTA and CDR2 FQGNSA come from the germline V gene. The CDR3 spells CASSFVRLADTQYF. As DNA, the CDR3 is TGTGCCAGCAGCTTTGTCCGACTAGCAGATACGCAGTATTTT.

Concerning this clone: No DNA is shown, since the ends of the CDR3 on it are uncertain; the CDR3 is the one TCRdb lists. CDR3 sequence reads: CASSSSTGRNTEAFF. The J gene is TRBJ1-1, the V gene TRBV6-6; the D call of TRBD1 is as the table states it, not checked on the DNA. Including both end residues, the CDR3 is 15 amino acids long. CDR1 is MNHNY, CDR2 SVGAGI, per germline (reference sequence).

This sequence joins TRBV29-1 and TRBJ1-1, with D perhaps TRBD1 (5 bases). CDR1 is SQVTM and CDR2 is ANQGSEA in the germline V gene. CDR3 size: 12 residues. V lost 5 bases and J lost 5, with 12 bases in between. The CDR3: CSVLDRWTEAFF. The CDR3 nucleotides are TGCAGCGTTCTAGACAGATGGACTGAAGCTTTCTTT.

V and J are TRBV28 and TRBJ2-1; no clear D gene. Trimming removed 2 bases from V and 3 bases from J, with 8 bases in between. Germline values: CDR1 MDHEN, CDR2 SYDVKM. CDR3 size: 14 residues. The CDR3 reads CASSLLSSYNEQFF. The CDR3 region has the DNA TGTGCCAGCAGTTTACTTAGTAGCTACAATGAGCAGTTCTTC.

The V call is TRBV7-8, the J call TRBJ1-1; no clear D. The germline V gene encodes CDR1 SGHVS and CDR2 FQNEAQ. The germline V and J ends were trimmed by 5 bases and 4 bases, with 14 bases remaining between them. The CDR3 has 14 amino acids. CDR3 DNA: TGTGCCAGCAGCCCGATCCTATCTCCCACTGAAGCTTTCTTT. Translation: CASSPILSPTEAFF.

CDR3 coding DNA: TGCGCCAGCAGCCGCTCCGGAGGGGGTGGGTTTCGCGGGGGGGAGCAGTTCTTC. This encodes CASSRSGGGGFRGGEQFF. The rearrangement uses TRBV4-3 and TRBJ2-1; 8 positions match TRBD2. The CDR3 totals 18 residues. Germline V lookup: CDR1 LGHNA, CDR2 YSLEER. With V trimmed by 4 bases and J by 10 bases, 21 bases remained unmatched.

This chain uses TRBV11-2 with TRBJ2-7, with 7 bases fitting TRBD1. The CDR3 spans 14 residues. Germline trimming cut 0 bases from V and 4 bases from J; bases unmatched to any gene: 3. Germline lookup yields CDR1 SGHAT and CDR2 FQNNGV. The CDR3 bases are TGTGCCAGCAGCTTAGAGACAGGGCTTTACGAGCAGTACTTC. This encodes CASSLETGLYEQYF.

The chain links TRBV11-1 to TRBJ1-4, with a tentative D call TRBD1 (5 bases). This CDR3 has 17 amino acids. The germline V and J ends were trimmed by 5 bases and 1 base, with 17 bases remaining between them. Germline V CDR1 and CDR2: SGHAT, FQDESV (reference sequence). The CDR3 DNA sequence: TGTGCCAGCAGCCAAATATCCGCAGGGCGAACTAATGAAAAACTGTTTTTT. Its protein is CASSQISAGRTNEKLFF.

The rearrangement uses TRBV2 and TRBJ1-1, with D hard to call. The CDR3 sequence is 11 residues long. CDR1 is SNHLY and CDR2 is FYNNEI in the germline V gene. V shed 8 bases and J shed 6 bases, with 10 bases lying between them. CDR3 loop: CASEAYAEAFF. The DNA for the CDR3 is TGTGCCAGCGAAGCTTACGCTGAAGCTTTCTTT. The complete variable domain, with remaining parts taken from reference TRBV2 and TRBJ1-1, reads EPEVTQTPSHQVTQMGQEVILRCVPISNHLYFYWYRQILGQKVEFLVSFYNNEISEKSEIFDDQFSVERPDGSNFTLKIRSTKLEDSAMYFCASEAYAEAFFGQGTRLTVV.

V gene TRBV28 combines with J gene TRBJ1-2; possible D gene TRBD1, 5 bases. V was pared by 5 bases and J by 7 bases, with 11 bases between. The CDR3 is 12 amino acids. Germline CDR1 reads MDHEN; CDR2 reads SYDVKM. CDR3 coding DNA: TGTGCCAGCAGTATGGCAGGGTTTGGCTACACCTTC. Protein product: CASSMAGFGYTF.

The CDR3 loop reads CASSFTAGTGAYSGANVLTF. The CDR3 DNA is TGTGCCAGCAGCTTCACCGCCGGGACAGGGGCTTATTCCGGGGCCAACGTCCTGACTTTC. The V gene is TRBV7-3, the J gene TRBJ2-6; TRBD1 aligns across 10 bases. The CDR3 runs 20 residues. The germline CDR1 and CDR2 sequences are SGHTA and FQGTGA. V gave up 3 bases and J gave up 4 bases; unmatched junction bases: 15.

The chain recombines TRBV11-1 with TRBJ2-2; no clear D gene. CDR3 length equals 14 residues. V was pared by 4 bases and J by 1 base, with 7 bases between. Germline values: CDR1 SGHAT, CDR2 FQDESV (reference sequence). For the CDR3, the DNA is TGTGCCAGCAGCTCCGACAAGAACACCGGGGAGCTGTTTTTT. As protein: CASSSDKNTGELFF.

The chain employs TRBV2 and TRBJ1-2; TRBD1 matches 9 bases. Germline values: CDR1 SNHLY, CDR2 FYNNEI. The CDR3 is made up of 14 amino acids. Trimming took 6 bases from V and 4 from J; bases not matched to a gene: 6. CDR3 in amino acids: CASRQTGGGYGYTF. The CDR3 DNA sequence: TGTGCCAGCAGGCAGACAGGGGGAGGCTATGGCTACACCTTC.

The chain's CDR3 is CASSVVHRGGEQFF. CDR3 sequence (DNA): TGTGCCAGCAGCGTAGTTCACCGGGGAGGTGAGCAGTTCTTC. J is TRBJ2-1 and V is TRBV9, with a possible D match to TRBD2 (6 bases). The germline CDR1 and CDR2 sequences are SGDLS and YYNGEE. The V gene lost 0 bases and the J gene lost 9 bases, with 13 bases spanning the gap. The CDR3 is 14 amino acids.

V gene TRBV28 combines with J gene TRBJ1-1; D gene ambiguous. CDR1 is MDHEN, CDR2 SYDVKM, per germline. The CDR3 loop spans 10 amino acids. V lost 8 bases, J lost 4 bases, and 5 bases lay in between. The DNA for the CDR3 is TGTGCCAGCCAGGCCACTGAAGCTTTCTTT. It codes for CASQATEAFF.

This chain links TRBV10-1 with TRBJ1-6, with 9 nucleotides matching TRBD1. V was clipped by 0 bases and J by 6 bases; unmatched bases: 6. CDR3 length: 17 residues. Germline CDR1 and CDR2: WNHNN and SYGVQD (reference sequence). As DNA, the CDR3 is TGCGCCAGCAGTGAGTCAAAAGCGGACAGGGGTAATTCACCCCTCCACTTT. Translated: CASSESKADRGNSPLHF.